The rows below give T cell receptor beta chains drawn from one sample of a study of blood T cell repertoires in COVID-19. Repertoires were generated with immunoSEQ multiplex PCR, while TCRdb's copy carries only in-frame clones and drops some. The sample lists 95,000 to 120,000 clones; more than 80% were seen once. The sequenced sample was peripheral blood. Every receptor here comes from a woman aged 50 to 60 with acute or convalescent COVID-19. CDR3s include the opening cysteine and the closing phenylalanine or tryptophan. The D gene is left open where the match is weak. A row's size may be missing; if present it is once, few, many or a size class.

d_call	clone_size	v_call	cdr3_length	j_call	cdr3_nt	cdr3_aa
TRBD1	NA	TRBV10-2	15	TRBJ2-1	TGCGCCAGCTCTTCGCAGGGGGAGAGTTACAATGAGCAGTTCTTC	CASSSQGESYNEQFF
NA	NA	TRBV6-6	14	TRBJ1-3	TGTGCCAGCAGCCAACCCAGGGATGAAAACACCATATATTTT	CASSQPRDENTIYF
NA	NA	TRBV6-5	15	TRBJ1-2	TGTGCCAGCTTATTGGGACACAGTCAATCCTATGGCTACACCTTC	CASLLGHSQSYGYTF
NA	NA	TRBV12-3/TRBV12-4	13	TRBJ1-2	TGTGCCAGCACCTTAACAGGAAACTATGGCTACACCTTC	CASTLTGNYGYTF
NA	NA	TRBV6-2/TRBV6-3	16	TRBJ1-6	TGTGCCAGCAGCGAAGTAGCAGGCCGGGGGTATTCACCCCTCCACTTT	CASSEVAGRGYSPLHF
NA	NA	TRBV5-4	13	TRBJ2-7	TGTGCCAGCAGTCTACTAGGTACCTACGAGCAGTACTTC	CASSLLGTYEQYF
TRBD1	NA	TRBV6-2/TRBV6-3	19	TRBJ2-7	TGTGCCAGCAGTTACGGGACGCTCATTCGTACAGGGGATTCCTACGAGCAGTACTTC	CASSYGTLIRTGDSYEQYF
TRBD1	NA	TRBV5-1	15	TRBJ2-7	TGCGCCAGCAGCTTTCGTCCGGGACAGAACTACGAGCAGTACTTC	CASSFRPGQNYEQYF
NA	NA	TRBV19	13	TRBJ1-5	TGTGCCAGTAGCACAGGGATTATACAGCCCCAGCATTTT	CASSTGIIQPQHF
NA	NA	TRBV6-2/TRBV6-3	14	TRBJ2-1	TGTGCCAGCAGCAGGGGAGGATTCTACAATGAGCAGTTCTTC	CASSRGGFYNEQFF
NA	NA	TRBV4-3	14	TRBJ1-2	TGCGCCAGCAGCCAAGGTGGCGGCAACTATGGCTACACCTTC	CASSQGGGNYGYTF
NA	NA	TRBV19	13	TRBJ1-1	TGTGCCAGTAGCCCGGGAATGAACACTGAAGCTTTCTTT	CASSPGMNTEAFF
NA	few	TRBV24-1	18	TRBJ1-2	TGTGCCACCAGTGATTCGCCCGAAGGGGGGGGAGACATCTATGGCTACACCTTC	CATSDSPEGGGDIYGYTF
NA	NA	TRBV30	13	TRBJ1-3	TGTGCCTGGAGTCAGGGAAATGGAAACACCATATATTTT	CAWSQGNGNTIYF
NA	NA	TRBV25-1	16	TRBJ1-1	TGTGCCAGCAGTGAGGATGGGGCAAGGGCAAACACTGAAGCTTTCTTT	CASSEDGARANTEAFF
NA	NA	TRBV6-6	15	TRBJ1-5	TGTGCCAGCAGGGGGGGGACCCCTAGCAATCAGCCCCAGCATTTT	CASRGGTPSNQPQHF
NA	NA	TRBV30	13	TRBJ2-1	TGTGCCTGGAGAGCGAGCTCCTACAATGAGCAGTTCTTC	CAWRASSYNEQFF
NA	NA	TRBV19	12	TRBJ1-1	TGTGCCAGCGGGACTTTGAACACTGAAGCTTTCTTT	CASGTLNTEAFF
NA	once	TRBV7-2	14	TRBJ1-2	TGTGCCAGCAGCCCAAGAGGGACACTTAGTGGCTACACCTTC	CASSPRGTLSGYTF
NA	NA	TRBV28	15	TRBJ1-1	TGTGCCAGCAGTCCCCAGACAGCGTGGAACACTGAAGCTTTCTTT	CASSPQTAWNTEAFF
NA	once	TRBV5-4	16	TRBJ2-1	TGTGCCAGCAGCTTGACAGGGTCATTAAACCTCAATGAGCAGTTCTTC	CASSLTGSLNLNEQFF
NA	NA	TRBV3-1/TRBV3-2	15	TRBJ1-2	TGTGCCAGCAGCCCGGAGGCGGCAGCGAACTATGGCTACACCTTC	CASSPEAAANYGYTF
TRBD1	once	TRBV4-1	15	TRBJ1-2	TGCGCCAGCAGCCACGACCGACAGGGACCATATGGCTACACCTTC	CASSHDRQGPYGYTF
NA	NA	TRBV25-1	16	TRBJ2-7	TGTGCCAGCAGTGATCCATCCCGTAGAAGCTCCTACGAGCAGTACTTC	CASSDPSRRSSYEQYF
NA	NA	TRBV30	14	TRBJ1-2	TGTGCCTGGAGTACGCTACAGGGTTGGGGTGGCTACACCTTC	CAWSTLQGWGGYTF